This entry features one T cell receptor beta chain sequence. Its antigen remains unidentified. This CDR3 region has 15 residues. J gave up 6 bases and V 3 bases, and 3 bases lay outside the gene matches. The sample originates from a study of blood T cells in healthy people across ages. Combining a sample-barcoded 5' primer with a J-beta primer mix, a second PCR ran for about 6 to 12 cycles. TCRdb reprocessed the 5' RACE reads with MiXCR, giving one entry per CDR3 protein. The sample yields more than 450,000 distinct CDR3 sequences, roughly a quarter seen once. General observations from the study: Reliance upon unsorted PBMCs precluded definitive naive versus antigen-experienced comparison. Naive T cell percentage and TCR beta diversity correlated strongly.

Drawing of peripheral blood yielded about 9.7 milliliters from each donor. Another study also made use of these data, one on T cells of mothers and their children. That study reports: A few healthy Caucasian mothers and their six children were the donors.

Source material: blood. The clonotype was recovered from a boy under 10 years old in good health. The genes are TRBV12-3 or TRBV12-4 and TRBJ2-5; 14 bases match TRBD2. CDR3 DNA: TGTGCCAGCAGTTTGACTAGCGGGGGGGGAAAGACCCAGTACTTC. It specifies CASSLTSGGGKTQYF.